This T cell receptor beta chain stems from a study of PD-L1 blockade in urothelial cancer. The germline CDR1 and CDR2 sequences are SGHAT and FQNNGV. The length of the CDR3 is 15 residues. Trimming removed 5 bases from V and 4 bases from J; junction bases left unmatched: 5. Profiled with immunoSEQ multiplex PCR; TCRdb holds only in-frame clones, not every one. The repertoire consists of 100,000 to 150,000 clones, with approximately 85% occurring once and the leading ten covering 2.4%. The time point: peripheral blood 6 weeks after treatment start. Every patient provided from 1 to 8 samples, collected pretreatment and on-treatment.

The rearrangement uses TRBV11-2 and TRBJ2-5, with 12 bases that match TRBD2. The receptor's source is a man aged 50 to 59 with urothelial cancer. Sample: PBMCs, taken around atezolizumab (anti-PD-L1) treatment. CDR3 protein: CASSPQLAGGETQYF. The CDR3 DNA follows: TGTGCCAGCAGCCCACAACTAGCGGGAGGAGAGACCCAGTACTTC.